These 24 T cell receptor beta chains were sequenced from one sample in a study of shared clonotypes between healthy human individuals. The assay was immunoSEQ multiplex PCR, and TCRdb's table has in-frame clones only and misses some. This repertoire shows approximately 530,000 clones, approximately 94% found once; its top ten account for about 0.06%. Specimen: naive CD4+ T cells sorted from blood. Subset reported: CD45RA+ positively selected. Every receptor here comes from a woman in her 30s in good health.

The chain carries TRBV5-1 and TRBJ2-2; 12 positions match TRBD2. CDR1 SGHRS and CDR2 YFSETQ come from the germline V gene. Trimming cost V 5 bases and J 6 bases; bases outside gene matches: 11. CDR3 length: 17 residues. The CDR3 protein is CASRIGKTSGSPGELFF. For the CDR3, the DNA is TGCGCCAGCAGAATTGGGAAGACTAGCGGGAGCCCCGGGGAGCTGTTTTTT.

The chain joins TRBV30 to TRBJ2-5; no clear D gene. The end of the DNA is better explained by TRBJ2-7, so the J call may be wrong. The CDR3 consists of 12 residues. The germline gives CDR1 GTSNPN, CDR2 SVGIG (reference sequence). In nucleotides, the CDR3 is TGTGCCTGGAGTGCGTCGGGCTACGAGCAGTACTTC. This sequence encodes CAWSASGYEQYF.

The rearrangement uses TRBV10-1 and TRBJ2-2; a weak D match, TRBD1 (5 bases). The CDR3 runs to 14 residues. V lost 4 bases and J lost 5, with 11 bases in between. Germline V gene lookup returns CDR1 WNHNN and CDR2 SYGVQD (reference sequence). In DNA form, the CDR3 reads TGCGCCAGCAGTGCGCAGGGTATGACCGGGGAGCTGTTTTTT. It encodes CASSAQGMTGELFF.

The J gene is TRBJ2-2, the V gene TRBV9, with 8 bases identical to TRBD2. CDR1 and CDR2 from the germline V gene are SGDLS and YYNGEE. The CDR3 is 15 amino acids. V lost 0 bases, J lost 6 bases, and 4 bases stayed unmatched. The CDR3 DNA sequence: TGTGCCAGCAGCGTAGTTGCGGGAGGTGCCGGGGAGCTGTTTTTT. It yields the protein CASSVVAGGAGELFF.

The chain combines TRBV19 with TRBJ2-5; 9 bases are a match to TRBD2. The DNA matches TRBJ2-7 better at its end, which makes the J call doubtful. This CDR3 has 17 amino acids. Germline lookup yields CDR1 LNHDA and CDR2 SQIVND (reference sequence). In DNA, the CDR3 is TGTGCCAGTAGTACGGGAACTAGCGGGCTGAATTTCTACGAGCAGTACTTC. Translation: CASSTGTSGLNFYEQYF.

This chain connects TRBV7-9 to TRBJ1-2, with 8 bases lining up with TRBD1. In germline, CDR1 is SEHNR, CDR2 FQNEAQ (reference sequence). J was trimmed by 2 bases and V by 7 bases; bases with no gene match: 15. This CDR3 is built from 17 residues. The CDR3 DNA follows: TGTGCCAGCACCGACCTAACCGGGGACAGGCCCAACTATGGCTACACCTTC. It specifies CASTDLTGDRPNYGYTF.

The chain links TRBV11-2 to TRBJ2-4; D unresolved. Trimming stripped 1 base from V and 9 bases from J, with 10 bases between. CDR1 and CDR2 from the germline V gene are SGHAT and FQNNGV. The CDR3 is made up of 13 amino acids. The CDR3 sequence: CASSLVQASIQYF. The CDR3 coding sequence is TGTGCCAGCAGCTTAGTCCAGGCAAGCATTCAGTACTTC.

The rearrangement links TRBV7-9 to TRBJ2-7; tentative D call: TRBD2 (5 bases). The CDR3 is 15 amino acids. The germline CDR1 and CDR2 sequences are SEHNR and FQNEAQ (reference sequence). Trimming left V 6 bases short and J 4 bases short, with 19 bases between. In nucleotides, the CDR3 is TGTGCCAGCAGTCAAAGCCGCAGCGGTAAATACGAGCAGTACTTC. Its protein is CASSQSRSGKYEQYF.

The CDR3 bases are TGCGCCAGCAGCGAGCGGGGGACCGGGGAGCTGTTTTTT. It is translated as CASSERGTGELFF. The gene calls are TRBV10-2 and TRBJ2-2, with 8 bases fitting TRBD2. The CDR3 loop spans 13 amino acids. Germline values: CDR1 WSHSY, CDR2 SAAADI. V shed 6 bases and J 5 bases; nucleotides not matched to a gene: 2.

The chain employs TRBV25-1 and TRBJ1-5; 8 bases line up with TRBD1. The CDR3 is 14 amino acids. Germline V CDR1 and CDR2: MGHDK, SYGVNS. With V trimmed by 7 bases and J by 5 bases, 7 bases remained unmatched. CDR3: CASNRTGWDQPQHF. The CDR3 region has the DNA TGTGCCAGCAACCGGACAGGGTGGGATCAGCCCCAGCATTTT.

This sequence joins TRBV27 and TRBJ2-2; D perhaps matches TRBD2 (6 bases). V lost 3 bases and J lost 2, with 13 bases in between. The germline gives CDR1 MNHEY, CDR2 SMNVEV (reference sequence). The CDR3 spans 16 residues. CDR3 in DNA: TGTGCCAGCAGTTTCGGCGGGACTGAAAACACCGGGGAGCTGTTTTTT. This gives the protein CASSFGGTENTGELFF.

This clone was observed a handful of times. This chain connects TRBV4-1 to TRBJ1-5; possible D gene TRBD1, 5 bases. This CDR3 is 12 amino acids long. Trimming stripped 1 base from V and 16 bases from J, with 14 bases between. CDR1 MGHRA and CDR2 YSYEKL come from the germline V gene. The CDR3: CASSQVAGFLHF. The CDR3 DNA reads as TGCGCCAGCAGCCAAGTTGCAGGGTTTTTACATTTT.

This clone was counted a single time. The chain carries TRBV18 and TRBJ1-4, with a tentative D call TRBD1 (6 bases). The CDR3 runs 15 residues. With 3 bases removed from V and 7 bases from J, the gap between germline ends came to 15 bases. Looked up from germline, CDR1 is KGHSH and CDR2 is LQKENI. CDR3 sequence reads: CASSPVLQGGEKLFF. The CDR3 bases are TGTGCCAGCTCACCCGTACTACAGGGAGGTGAAAAACTGTTTTTT. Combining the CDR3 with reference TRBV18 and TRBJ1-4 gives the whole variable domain NAGVMQNPRHLVRRRGQEARLRCSPMKGHSHVYWYRQLPEEGLKFMVYLQKENIIDESGMPKERFSAEFPKEGPSILRIQQVVRGDSAAYFCASSPVLQGGEKLFFGSGTQLSVL.

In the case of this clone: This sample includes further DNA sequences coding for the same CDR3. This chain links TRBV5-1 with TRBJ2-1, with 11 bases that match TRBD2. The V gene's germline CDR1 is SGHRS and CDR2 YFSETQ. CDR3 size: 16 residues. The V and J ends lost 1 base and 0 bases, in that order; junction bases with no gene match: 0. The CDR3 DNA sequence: TGCGCCAGCAGCTTGACTAGCGGGAGCTCCTACAATGAGCAGTTCTTC. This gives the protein CASSLTSGSSYNEQFF.

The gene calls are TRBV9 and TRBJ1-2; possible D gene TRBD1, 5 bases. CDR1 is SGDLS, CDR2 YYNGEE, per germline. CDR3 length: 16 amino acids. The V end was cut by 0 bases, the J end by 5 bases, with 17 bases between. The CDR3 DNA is TGTGCCAGCAGCGTAGGGGGGGATACAAAGTTGTATGGCTACACCTTC. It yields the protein CASSVGGDTKLYGYTF.

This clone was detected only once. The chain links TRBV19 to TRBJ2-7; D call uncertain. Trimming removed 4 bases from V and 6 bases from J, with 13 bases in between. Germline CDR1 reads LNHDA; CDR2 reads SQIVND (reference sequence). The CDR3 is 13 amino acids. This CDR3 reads CASSKGLSREQYF. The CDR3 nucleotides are TGTGCCAGTAGTAAGGGTCTGAGCCGCGAGCAGTACTTC.

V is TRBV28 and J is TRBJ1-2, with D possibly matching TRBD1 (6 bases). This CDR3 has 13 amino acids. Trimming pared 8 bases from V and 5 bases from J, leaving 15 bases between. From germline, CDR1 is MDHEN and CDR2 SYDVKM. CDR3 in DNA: TGTGCCAGCGGCCGGGACAATCGATATGGCTACACCTTC. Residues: CASGRDNRYGYTF.

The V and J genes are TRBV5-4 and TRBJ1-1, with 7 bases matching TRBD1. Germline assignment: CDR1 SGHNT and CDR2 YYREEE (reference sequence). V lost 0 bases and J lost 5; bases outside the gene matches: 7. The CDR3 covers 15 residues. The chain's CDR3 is CASSLDRGRSTEAFF. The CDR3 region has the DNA TGTGCCAGCAGCTTGGATAGGGGGCGGTCGACTGAAGCTTTCTTT.

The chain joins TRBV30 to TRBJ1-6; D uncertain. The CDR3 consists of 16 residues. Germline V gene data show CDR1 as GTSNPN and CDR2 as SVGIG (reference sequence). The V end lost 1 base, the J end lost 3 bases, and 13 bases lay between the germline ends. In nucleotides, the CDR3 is TGTGCCTGGAGTGCTCCGCGGAAACTCTATAATTCACCCCTCCACTTT. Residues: CAWSAPRKLYNSPLHF.

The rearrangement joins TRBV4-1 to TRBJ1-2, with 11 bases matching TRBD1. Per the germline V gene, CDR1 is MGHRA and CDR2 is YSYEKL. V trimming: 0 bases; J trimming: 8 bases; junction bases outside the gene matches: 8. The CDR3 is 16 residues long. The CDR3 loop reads CASSQDPRDRGRGYTF. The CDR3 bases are TGCGCCAGCAGCCAAGATCCCCGGGACAGGGGGAGAGGCTACACCTTC.

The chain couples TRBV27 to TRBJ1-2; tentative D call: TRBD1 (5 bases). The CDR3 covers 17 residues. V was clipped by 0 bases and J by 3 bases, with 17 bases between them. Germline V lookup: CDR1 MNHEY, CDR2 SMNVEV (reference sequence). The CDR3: CASSLSFRDGRDYGYTF. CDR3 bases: TGTGCCAGCAGTTTATCTTTCCGGGACGGAAGAGACTATGGCTACACCTTC.

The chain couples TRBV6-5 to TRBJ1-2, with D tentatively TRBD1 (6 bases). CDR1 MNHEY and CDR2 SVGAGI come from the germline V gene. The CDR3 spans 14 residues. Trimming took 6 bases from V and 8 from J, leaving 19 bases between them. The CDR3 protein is CASSLGIWGHGYTF. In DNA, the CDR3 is TGTGCCAGCAGCCTGGGGATCTGGGGGCACGGCTACACCTTC.

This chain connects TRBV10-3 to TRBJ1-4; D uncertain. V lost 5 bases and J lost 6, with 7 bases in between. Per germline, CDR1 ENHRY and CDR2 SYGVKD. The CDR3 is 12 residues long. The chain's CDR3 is CAISPNYEKLFF. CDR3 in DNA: TGTGCCATCAGTCCCAACTATGAAAAACTGTTTTTT.

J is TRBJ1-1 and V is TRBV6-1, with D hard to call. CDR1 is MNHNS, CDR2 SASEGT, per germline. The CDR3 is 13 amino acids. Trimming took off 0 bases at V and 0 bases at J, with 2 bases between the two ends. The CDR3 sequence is CASSEAMNTEAFF. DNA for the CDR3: TGTGCCAGCAGTGAAGCAATGAACACTGAAGCTTTCTTT.